Listed below are T cell receptor beta chains from one sample, sequenced in a study of T cell repertoires in cytomegalovirus infection. One entry per CDR3 protein, called by TCRdb with MiXCR from the reads. The sample has roughly 240,000 distinct CDR3 sequences, 5% to 8.5% seen once. The specimen sequenced was PBMCs. The source of these receptors is a human donor in good health (CMV status not recorded). Some clones in this sample may be carry-over from other donors' samples. Both conserved end residues are part of each CDR3. The order of the fields is J gene, V gene, D gene, clone size, CDR3 protein, CDR3 DNA. A D gene is named only where the DNA matches it firmly. Clone size appears in some rows only: once, few, many, or a class for an expanded clone.

J: TRBJ1-1
V: TRBV20-1
D: NA
size: many
CDR3: CSARGGGGDPEAFF
DNA: TGCAGTGCTAGAGGTGGAGGAGGAGATCCTGAAGCTTTCTTT

J: TRBJ2-5
V: TRBV28
D: NA
size: NA
CDR3: CASSPGGVVGETQYF
DNA: TGTGCCAGCAGCCCCGGCGGAGTGGTAGGAGAGACCCAGTACTTC

J: TRBJ2-3
V: TRBV7-2
D: NA
size: many
CDR3: CASSARGVDTQYF
DNA: TGTGCCAGCAGCGCTAGGGGGGTTGATACGCAGTATTTT

J: TRBJ2-1
V: TRBV2
D: NA
size: NA
CDR3: CASLRDEAYNEQFF
DNA: TGTGCCAGCCTGAGGGACGAAGCTTACAATGAGCAGTTCTTC

J: TRBJ1-4
V: TRBV28
D: TRBD1
size: many
CDR3: CASRGGTGRVATNEKLFF
DNA: TGTGCCAGCCGTGGAGGGACAGGGAGAGTTGCAACTAATGAAAAACTGTTTTTT

J: TRBJ2-1
V: TRBV7-9
D: NA
size: NA
CDR3: CAIQIGTFDEQFF
DNA: TGTGCCATACAGATAGGGACATTCGATGAGCAGTTCTTC

J: TRBJ1-5
V: TRBV28
D: NA
size: few
CDR3: CASSLGGQSQPQHF
DNA: TGTGCCAGCAGTTTGGGGGGGCAAAGCCAGCCCCAGCATTTT

J: TRBJ2-1
V: TRBV9
D: NA
size: many
CDR3: CASSVGQYNEQFF
DNA: TGTGCCAGCAGCGTAGGACAGTACAATGAGCAGTTCTTC

J: TRBJ2-7
V: TRBV7-2
D: TRBD1
size: many
CDR3: CASSSSGDSSYEQYF
DNA: TGTGCCAGCAGCTCGTCCGGGGACAGCTCCTACGAGCAGTACTTC

J: TRBJ1-5
V: TRBV20-1
D: TRBD1
size: many
CDR3: CSARPGTGGTNQPQHF
DNA: TGCAGTGCTAGACCCGGGACAGGGGGCACAAATCAGCCCCAGCATTTT

J: TRBJ1-3
V: TRBV7-2
D: NA
size: NA
CDR3: CASSLLAAEGRNTIYF
DNA: TGTGCCAGCAGCTTATTAGCGGCTGAAGGGCGGAACACCATATATTTT

J: TRBJ1-2
V: TRBV7-2
D: NA
size: many
CDR3: CASSPTGGGGYTF
DNA: TGTGCCAGCAGCCCTACGGGGGGAGGTGGCTACACCTTC

J: TRBJ2-7
V: TRBV23-1
D: NA
size: few
CDR3: CASSQSITIYSYEQYF
DNA: TGCGCCAGCAGTCAATCGATAACCATTTACTCCTACGAGCAGTACTTC

J: TRBJ2-1
V: TRBV7-3
D: NA
size: NA
CDR3: CASSKTTGEVNEQFF
DNA: TGTGCCAGCAGCAAGACAACCGGGGAGGTCAATGAGCAGTTCTTC

J: TRBJ2-7
V: TRBV19
D: TRBD1
size: many
CDR3: CASSKGSTGVPYEQYF
DNA: TGTGCCAGTAGTAAGGGCTCGACAGGGGTCCCATACGAGCAGTACTTC

J: TRBJ1-1
V: TRBV6-4
D: TRBD1
size: many
CDR3: CASRSGGGPVMNTEAFF
DNA: TGTGCCAGCAGATCAGGGGGGGGCCCAGTAATGAACACTGAAGCTTTCTTT

J: TRBJ1-4
V: TRBV2
D: NA
size: few
CDR3: CASSAGQSLGEKLFF
DNA: TGTGCCAGCAGTGCCGGACAGTCCCTTGGTGAAAAACTGTTTTTT

J: TRBJ1-4
V: TRBV11-2
D: NA
size: few
CDR3: CASSPDGTTNEKLFF
DNA: TGTGCCAGCAGCCCGGACGGGACAACTAATGAAAAACTGTTTTTT

J: TRBJ1-6
V: TRBV27
D: TRBD1
size: many
CDR3: CASSLTTGGNSPLHF
DNA: TGTGCCAGCAGTCTCACGACAGGGGGAAATTCACCCCTCCACTTT

J: TRBJ2-5
V: TRBV19
D: NA
size: many
CDR3: CASSPRHGETQYF
DNA: TGTGCCAGTAGCCCCAGACACGGAGAGACCCAGTACTTC

J: TRBJ2-3
V: TRBV6-5
D: NA
size: many
CDR3: CASSSGPLSTDTQYF
DNA: TGTGCCAGCAGTTCGGGACCTCTTTCCACAGATACGCAGTATTTT

J: TRBJ1-1
V: TRBV7-2
D: NA
size: many
CDR3: CASSLVTGRVNTEAFF
DNA: TGTGCCAGCAGCTTAGTAACAGGGAGGGTGAACACTGAAGCTTTCTTT

J: TRBJ1-6
V: TRBV29-1
D: NA
size: NA
CDR3: CSVGEGANSPLHF
DNA: TGCAGCGTTGGGGAGGGAGCTAATTCACCCCTCCACTTT

J: TRBJ2-5
V: TRBV29-1
D: TRBD1
size: many
CDR3: CSVRPPGTGRETQYF
DNA: TGCAGCGTCAGACCCCCCGGGACAGGGAGGGAGACCCAGTACTTC

J: TRBJ2-3
V: TRBV24-1
D: NA
size: many
CDR3: CATSDGDGTDTQYF
DNA: TGTGCCACCAGTGATGGGGACGGCACAGATACGCAGTATTTT

J: TRBJ1-6
V: TRBV5-1
D: NA
size: many
CDR3: CASSLTTSNSPLHF
DNA: TGCGCCAGCAGCTTGACCACCTCTAATTCACCCCTCCACTTT